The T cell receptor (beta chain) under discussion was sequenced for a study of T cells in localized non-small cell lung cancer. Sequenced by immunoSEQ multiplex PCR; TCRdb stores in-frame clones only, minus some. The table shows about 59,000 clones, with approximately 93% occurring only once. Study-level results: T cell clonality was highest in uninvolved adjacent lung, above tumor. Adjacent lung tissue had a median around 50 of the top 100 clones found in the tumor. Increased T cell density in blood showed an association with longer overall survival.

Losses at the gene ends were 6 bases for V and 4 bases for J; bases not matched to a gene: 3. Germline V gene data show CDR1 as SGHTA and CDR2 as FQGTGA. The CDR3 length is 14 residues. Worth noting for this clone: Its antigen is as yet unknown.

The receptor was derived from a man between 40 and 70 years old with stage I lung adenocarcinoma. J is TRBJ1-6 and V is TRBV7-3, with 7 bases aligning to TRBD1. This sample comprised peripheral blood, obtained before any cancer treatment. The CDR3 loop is CASSTGQYNSPLHF. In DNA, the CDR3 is TGTGCCAGCAGTACGGGACAGTATAATTCACCCCTCCACTTT.